The 7 T cell receptor beta chains given below trace back to one sample, sequenced in a study of blood T cell repertoires in COVID-19. The table came from immunoSEQ multiplex PCR; TCRdb's copy has only in-frame clones and leaves some out. This sample carries some 270,000 clones, approximately 90% of them seen once, and the ten largest clones take approximately 0.84%. Material for sequencing was peripheral blood. These receptors all come from a young man with acute or convalescent COVID-19.

The V and J genes are TRBV18 and TRBJ1-1; D is unresolved. CDR3 length: 13 residues. Trimming stripped 0 bases from V and 4 bases from J, with 6 bases between. CDR1 and CDR2 (germline): KGHSH, LQKENI. This chain's CDR3 is CASSPPTATEAFF. The CDR3 DNA sequence: TGTGCCAGCTCACCACCGACTGCCACTGAAGCTTTCTTT.

This chain uses TRBV7-3 with TRBJ2-1, with 14 bases identical to TRBD2. In germline, CDR1 is SGHTA, CDR2 FQGTGA. V trimming: 5 bases; J trimming: 7 bases; junction bases outside the gene matches: 10. This CDR3 contains 17 residues. As DNA, the CDR3 is TGTGCCAGCAGCCCTGAACTGACTAGCGGGAGGGGAAATGAGCAGTTCTTC. Translated: CASSPELTSGRGNEQFF. Full variable domain (remainder filled in from reference TRBV7-3 and TRBJ2-1): GAGVSQTPSNKVTEKGKYVELRCDPISGHTALYWYRQSLGQGPEFLIYFQGTGAADDSGLPNDRFFAVRPEGSVSTLKIQRTERGDSAVYLCASSPELTSGRGNEQFFGPGTRLTVL.

The V and J genes are TRBV19 and TRBJ1-5; D is undetermined. The germline V and J ends were trimmed by 4 bases and 12 bases, with 10 bases remaining between them. Germline V gene data show CDR1 as LNHDA and CDR2 as SQIVND (reference sequence). CDR3 length equals 11 residues. Here the CDR3 reads CASSTGPGQHF. CDR3 nucleotide sequence: TGTGCCAGTAGTACCGGCCCGGGCCAGCATTTT. Full variable domain (remainder filled in from reference TRBV19 and TRBJ1-5): DGGITQSPKYLFRKEGQNVTLSCEQNLNHDAMYWYRQDPGQGLRLIYYSQIVNDFQKGDIAEGYSVSREKKESFPLTVTSAQKNPTAFYLCASSTGPGQHFGDGTRLSIL.

The V and J genes are TRBV25-1 and TRBJ1-4; D gene ambiguous. CDR3 length equals 15 residues. The germline V gene has CDR1 MGHDK and CDR2 SYGVNS. V gave up 6 bases and J gave up 0 bases, with 11 bases separating them. The CDR3 bases are TGTGCCAGCAGCCTGGAGGGCGCAACTAATGAAAAACTGTTTTTT. It specifies CASSLEGATNEKLFF.

The chain recombines TRBV5-6 with TRBJ1-5, with a possible D match to TRBD1 (5 bases). Per the germline V gene, CDR1 is SGHDT and CDR2 is YYEEEE. The CDR3 spans 14 residues. V lost 7 bases, J lost 2 bases, and 13 bases lay in between. The CDR3 bases are TGTGCCAGCTCTTGGGCGGGGGGCAATCAGCCCCAGCATTTT. Translated: CASSWAGGNQPQHF.

The chain has TRBV27 and TRBJ1-4; D possibly corresponds to TRBD1 (5 bases). The CDR3 is 10 amino acids. Between the trimmed V and J ends, which lost 10 bases and 15 bases, there was a span of 15 bases. CDR1 and CDR2 from the germline V gene are MNHEY and SMNVEV (reference sequence). CDR3 protein: CATPTGEVFF. CDR3 nucleotide sequence: TGTGCCACCCCTACAGGTGAGGTGTTTTTT.

CDR3 sequence: CASSDRDRAPETQYF. CDR3 bases: TGTGCCAGCAGCGACCGGGACAGGGCCCCAGAGACCCAGTACTTC. This chain links TRBV11-2 with TRBJ2-5, with 9 bases aligning to TRBD1. Germline V CDR1 and CDR2: SGHAT, FQNNGV. The CDR3 runs to 15 residues. V lost 5 bases, J lost 4 bases, and 8 bases stayed unmatched.